The next 27 T cell receptor beta chains were all read from a single sample in a study of cytomegalovirus exposure and HLA in healthy donors. The primer mix had 60 Vbeta and 13 Jbeta primers. Clones were sequenced by immunoSEQ multiplex PCR, and TCRdb holds only the in-frame ones, with some missing. The ten most abundant clones cover 0.74% of a sample with some 200,000 clones. The sequenced material came from PBMCs. All receptors come from a boy younger than 18 in good health and CMV-seronegative.

The rearrangement joins TRBV2 to TRBJ2-1, with 13 bases identical to TRBD2. Trimming took 6 bases from V and 5 from J; bases not matched to a gene: 16. The CDR3 consists of 19 residues. Germline V gene lookup returns CDR1 SNHLY and CDR2 FYNNEI. The CDR3 nucleotides are TGTGCCAGCAGATTCCCCCAACAACTAGCGGGGGGGTCCAACAATGAGCAGTTCTTC. This translates into CASRFPQQLAGGSNNEQFF.

V and J are TRBV28 and TRBJ1-1; 7 bases are shared with TRBD1. This CDR3 is 17 amino acids long. With 3 bases clipped from V and 8 bases from J, the junction kept 18 bases outside the gene matches. Germline V lookup: CDR1 MDHEN, CDR2 SYDVKM. This CDR3 is CASSFPVVGQAAPEAFF. CDR3 nucleotides: TGTGCCAGCAGTTTCCCCGTCGTCGGACAGGCAGCACCAGAAGCTTTCTTT.

The chain employs TRBV4-1 and TRBJ1-1, with a possible D match to TRBD1 (5 bases). V was cut by 3 bases and J by 1 base, with 6 bases left in between. Germline V gives CDR1 MGHRA, CDR2 YSYEKL. The CDR3 totals 13 residues. In DNA form, the CDR3 reads TGCGCCAGCAGCCAGGACACGAACACTGAAGCTTTCTTT. Protein: CASSQDTNTEAFF.

The chain links TRBV28 to TRBJ1-6; D remains ambiguous. The CDR3 contains 16 residues. CDR1 and CDR2 (germline): MDHEN, SYDVKM. Between the trimmed V and J ends, which lost 4 bases and 8 bases, there was a span of 18 bases. The CDR3 DNA follows: TGTGCCAGCAGTTCCTATCCCGGGAATGGGGATTCACCCCTCCACTTT. Translation: CASSSYPGNGDSPLHF.

The chain has TRBV7-2 and TRBJ2-7; 14 positions match TRBD2. V shed 4 bases, J shed 4 bases, and the junction held 3 bases outside the gene matches. Looked up from germline, CDR1 is SGHTA and CDR2 is FQGNSA. The CDR3 length is 15 residues. In DNA, the CDR3 is TGTGCCAGCAGCTCGGGACTAGCGGGGGTGTACGAGCAGTACTTC. Its translation is CASSSGLAGVYEQYF. Full variable domain (outside the CDR3, taken from reference TRBV7-2 and TRBJ2-7): GAGVSQSPSNKVTEKGKDVELRCDPISGHTALYWYRQSLGQGLEFLIYFQGNSAPDKSGLPSDRFSAERTGGSVSTLTIQRTQQEDSAVYLCASSSGLAGVYEQYFGPGTRLTVT.

The chain recombines TRBV6-6 with TRBJ2-7; 7 positions match TRBD2. This CDR3 has 14 residues. The V gene end was trimmed by 0 bases and the J gene end by 13 bases; junction bases not matched to a gene: 12. The germline gives CDR1 MNHNY, CDR2 SVGAGI (reference sequence). CDR3 protein: CASSYSPSGEGGYF. Here the CDR3 DNA reads TGTGCCAGCAGTTACTCGCCGAGCGGGGAGGGTGGATACTTC.

The chain has TRBV7-9 and TRBJ1-1; D may be TRBD1 (5 bases). The germline V gene has CDR1 SEHNR and CDR2 FQNEAQ (reference sequence). The germline V and J ends were trimmed by 5 bases and 1 base, with 8 bases remaining between them. This CDR3 spans 13 amino acids. The CDR3 sequence is CASSIGQNTEAFF. In DNA form, the CDR3 reads TGTGCCAGCAGCATAGGACAGAACACTGAAGCTTTCTTT.

V is TRBV11-2 and J is TRBJ2-2; 9 nucleotides agree with TRBD1. The V gene end was trimmed by 5 bases and the J gene end by 6 bases; junction bases not matched to a gene: 10. There are 16 residues in the CDR3. The germline gives CDR1 SGHAT, CDR2 FQNNGV. In DNA form, the CDR3 reads TGTGCCAGCAGCGGCAGGGACAGGGCGCTCCCCGGGGAGCTGTTTTTT. Amino acids: CASSGRDRALPGELFF.

The V and J genes are TRBV6-4 and TRBJ2-7, with TRBD1 as a possible D gene (6 bases). Per germline, CDR1 MRHNA and CDR2 SNTAGT. The CDR3 is 14 residues long. Trimming cost V 6 bases and J 0 bases, with 12 bases left between them. The CDR3 DNA reads TGTGCCAGCAGCAGGGGTCCTGACTCCTACGAGCAGTACTTC. Protein sequence: CASSRGPDSYEQYF.

The chain combines TRBV30 with TRBJ1-4; the D gene is possibly TRBD1 (5 bases). Per germline, CDR1 GTSNPN and CDR2 SVGIG (reference sequence). Deletions cut 5 bases from V and 8 bases from J, with 18 bases between. The length of the CDR3 is 14 residues. The CDR3 loop is CAWGNKGGGEKLFF. The CDR3 DNA reads as TGTGCCTGGGGAAACAAGGGTGGGGGGGAAAAACTGTTTTTT. The full variable domain, rest sourced from reference TRBV30 and TRBJ1-4, is SQTIHQWPATLVQPVGSPLSLECTVEGTSNPNLYWYRQAAGRGLQLLFYSVGIGQISSEVPQNLSASRPQDRQFILSSKKLLLSDSGFYLCAWGNKGGGEKLFFGSGTQLSVL.

The chain is built from TRBV6-1 and TRBJ2-5; D is possibly TRBD2 (6 bases). TRBJ2-7 matches the DNA end more closely, so the J call is doubtful. The CDR3 sequence is 16 residues long. Germline V gives CDR1 MNHNS, CDR2 SASEGT. CDR3 sequence: CASSEDRGVGSYEQYF. CDR3 DNA sequence: TGTGCCAGCAGTGAAGATCGCGGGGTAGGCTCCTACGAGCAGTACTTC.

The chain combines TRBV13 with TRBJ2-7, with D perhaps matching TRBD1 (6 bases). Trimming pared 1 base from V and 3 bases from J, leaving 16 bases between. This CDR3 is 16 amino acids long. Germline V gene data show CDR1 as PRHDT and CDR2 as FYEKMQ (reference sequence). Here the CDR3 reads CASSLVGGAGDYEQYF. The CDR3 DNA is TGTGCCAGCAGCTTAGTTGGTGGTGCAGGGGACTACGAGCAGTACTTC.

The rearrangement links TRBV9 to TRBJ1-1, with TRBD1 as a possible D gene (6 bases). Trimming took off 0 bases at V and 7 bases at J, with 10 bases between the two ends. The CDR3 covers 13 residues. CDR1 SGDLS and CDR2 YYNGEE come from the germline V gene. The DNA of the CDR3 is TGTGCCAGCAGCGTAGCGGGGGGCGGTGAAGCTTTCTTT. It specifies CASSVAGGGEAFF.

The CDR3: CASSMGQGSNYGYTF. The CDR3 bases are TGTGCCAGTAGTATGGGGCAGGGGTCTAACTATGGCTACACCTTC. The rearrangement joins TRBV19 to TRBJ1-2; D is possibly TRBD1 (6 bases). V was trimmed by 3 bases and J by 0 bases, leaving 11 bases between them. Germline V gene sequence: CDR1 LNHDA, CDR2 SQIVND (reference sequence). The CDR3 spans 15 residues.

The chain joins TRBV28 to TRBJ1-2; 7 bases fit TRBD1. This CDR3 region has 15 residues. The germline gives CDR1 MDHEN, CDR2 SYDVKM. V lost 4 bases to trimming and J lost 4 bases; unmatched junction nucleotides: 9. The CDR3 reads CASSSGQPIPYGYTF. In DNA, the CDR3 is TGTGCCAGCAGTTCGGGACAGCCCATACCCTATGGCTACACCTTC.

The chain joins TRBV9 to TRBJ2-3; tentatively, D is TRBD1 (6 bases). This CDR3 contains 15 residues. With 2 bases removed from V and 2 bases from J, the gap between germline ends came to 12 bases. CDR1 SGDLS and CDR2 YYNGEE come from the germline V gene. CDR3 DNA sequence: TGTGCCAGCAGCGTTAGGGACACGTACACAGATACGCAGTATTTT. It codes for CASSVRDTYTDTQYF.

The chain uses TRBV6-6 and TRBJ1-5; D might be TRBD1 (6 bases). Germline lookup yields CDR1 MNHNY and CDR2 SVGAGI (reference sequence). V was pared by 2 bases and J by 0 bases, with 11 bases between. This CDR3 spans 16 amino acids. The CDR3 region is CASSYLGASSNQPQHF. As DNA, the CDR3 is TGTGCCAGCAGTTACCTGGGGGCCAGTAGCAATCAGCCCCAGCATTTT.

This chain links TRBV9 with TRBJ2-2; perhaps TRBD1 as D (6 bases). The CDR3 covers 16 residues. Germline V gene sequence: CDR1 SGDLS, CDR2 YYNGEE. Trimming removed 0 bases from V and 1 base from J, with 10 bases in between. The CDR3 protein is CASSVGQVKNTGELFF. Written as DNA, the CDR3 is TGTGCCAGCAGCGTAGGACAGGTCAAGAACACCGGGGAGCTGTTTTTT.

The chain is built from TRBV27 and TRBJ1-6, with 9 positions matching TRBD1. This CDR3 has 15 amino acids. The J segment lost 8 bases and the V segment lost 6 bases, leaving 8 bases of the junction unmatched. Germline-derived CDR1 and CDR2 are MNHEY and SMNVEV (reference sequence). The CDR3 DNA sequence: TGTGCCAGCAGGCCGAACAGGGGGCATTATTCACCCCTCCACTTT. It yields the protein CASRPNRGHYSPLHF.

This chain joins TRBV7-9 and TRBJ2-3; 10 nucleotides line up with TRBD2. V was clipped by 6 bases and J by 3 bases; unmatched bases: 15. This CDR3 contains 18 residues. Germline V lookup: CDR1 SEHNR, CDR2 FQNEAQ (reference sequence). The CDR3, as DNA: TGTGCCAGCAGGCCTCGTGGGAGCGGGGGGGTTTCGACAGATACGCAGTATTTT. Amino acid sequence: CASRPRGSGGVSTDTQYF.

This chain joins TRBV19 and TRBJ1-1; 7 bases are shared with TRBD1. The length of the CDR3 is 13 residues. With 4 bases clipped from V and 5 bases from J, the junction kept 4 bases outside the gene matches. In germline, CDR1 is LNHDA, CDR2 SQIVND (reference sequence). The CDR3 spells CASSREQGTEAFF. As DNA, the CDR3 is TGTGCCAGTAGTAGGGAACAGGGGACTGAAGCTTTCTTT.

Regarding this clone: It is likely a read error, because the conserved phenylalanine at the end of the CDR3 is missing. The V call is TRBV30, the J call TRBJ2-7; 7 bases match TRBD2. The length of the CDR3 is 12 residues. The germline gives CDR1 GTSNPN, CDR2 SVGIG (reference sequence). J lost 9 bases, V lost 0 bases, and 5 bases had no gene match. CDR3 DNA: TGTGCCTGGAGTGTCTCACCGGGGGGGCAGTACCTC. Translated, it gives CAWSVSPGGQYL.

This sequence joins TRBV7-9 and TRBJ2-2, with TRBD1 identical over 10 bases. The CDR3 extends over 17 amino acids. Trimming at V came to 2 bases and at J to 6 bases, leaving 9 bases not matched to a gene. Germline loops: CDR1 SEHNR, CDR2 FQNEAQ (reference sequence). CDR3 sequence reads: CASSLRRGQGRPGELFF. The CDR3 region has the DNA TGTGCCAGCAGCTTAAGAAGGGGACAGGGGCGTCCCGGGGAGCTGTTTTTT.

The CDR3, as DNA: TGTGCCTGGAGTCCCTGGGAGTCCAGAGAATCCCTCCACTTT. Translation: CAWSPWESRESLHF. J is TRBJ1-6 and V is TRBV30; D is undetermined. Germline CDR1 GTSNPN, CDR2 SVGIG (reference sequence). V dropped 2 bases and J dropped 14 bases, with 19 bases sitting between them. This CDR3 has 14 residues.

The chain carries TRBV5-6 and TRBJ1-6, with 9 bases fitting TRBD1. Germline values: CDR1 SGHDT, CDR2 YYEEEE. The CDR3 spans 14 residues. The ends lost 4 bases at V and 9 bases at J; junction bases unmatched: 5. This chain's CDR3 is CASSPGTGFSPLHF. As DNA, the CDR3 is TGTGCCAGCAGCCCGGGGACAGGGTTTTCACCCCTCCACTTT.

The chain joins TRBV5-1 to TRBJ1-2; tentative D call: TRBD1 (5 bases). The germline V and J ends were trimmed by 1 base and 4 bases, with 11 bases remaining between them. Looked up from germline, CDR1 is SGHRS and CDR2 is YFSETQ. The CDR3 totals 14 residues. The CDR3: CASSLRGDLYGYTF. CDR3 coding DNA: TGCGCCAGCAGCTTGCGGGGGGATCTCTATGGCTACACCTTC.

This chain links TRBV28 with TRBJ2-7; 13 positions match TRBD2. Unmatched junction bases numbered 5, after V lost 5 bases and J lost 4 bases. The CDR3 length is 15 residues. Germline V gene data show CDR1 as MDHEN and CDR2 as SYDVKM. The CDR3 loop reads CASSVTSGGKYEQYF. In DNA, the CDR3 is TGTGCCAGCAGTGTGACTAGCGGGGGGAAATACGAGCAGTACTTC.